Given below is one T cell receptor (beta chain) in context. The data were taken from a study of control samples from healthy donors and cancer patients. CDR3 size: 12 residues. V dropped 2 bases and J dropped 5 bases, with 5 bases sitting between them. Germline V gene data show CDR1 as SGHAT and CDR2 as FQDESV (reference sequence). Profiling relied on immunoSEQ multiplex PCR, and the TCRdb table lists in-frame clones only, not all of them. The repertoire includes approximately 82,000 clones, 93% of them detected once, and about 1.3% sits in the top ten. The clonotype originates from a woman between 35 and 50 years old with lung cancer. Sequenced material: PBMCs. The genes are TRBV11-1 and TRBJ2-3; possible D gene TRBD1, 5 bases. Here the CDR3 DNA reads TGTGCCAGCAGCTTAACAGGAGATACGCAGTATTTT. It encodes CASSLTGDTQYF.